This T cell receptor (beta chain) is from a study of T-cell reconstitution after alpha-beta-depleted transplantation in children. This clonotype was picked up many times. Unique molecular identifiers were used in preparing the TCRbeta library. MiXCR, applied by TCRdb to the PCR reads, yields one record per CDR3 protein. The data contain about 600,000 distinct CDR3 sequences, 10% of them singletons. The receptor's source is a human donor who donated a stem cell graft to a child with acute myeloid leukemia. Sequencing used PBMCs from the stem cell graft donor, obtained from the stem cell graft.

The CDR3 is CSAILLLAGSTDTQYF. CDR3 bases: TGCAGCGCTATACTCCTACTAGCGGGATCGACAGATACGCAGTATTTT. The chain links TRBV29-1 to TRBJ2-3, with 10 bases aligning to TRBD2. CDR3 size: 16 residues. Losses at the gene ends were 7 bases for V and 3 bases for J; bases not matched to a gene: 13. The V gene's germline CDR1 is SQVTM and CDR2 ANQGSEA.